A single T cell receptor beta chain is shown here with its context. The data were taken from a study of T cell responses to AZD1222 COVID-19 vaccine. TCRdb's copy holds only in-frame clones and misses some; the assay was immunoSEQ multiplex PCR. This table has nearly 200,000 clones, over 85% appearing once. The sample in question was peripheral blood, obtained 28 days after the second AZD1222 dose. This receptor was obtained from an adult who received the AZD1222 COVID-19 vaccine.

The CDR3, as DNA: TGTGCCAGCAGTATTGGACAGGGGTATCAGCCCCAGCATTTT. Encoded protein: CASSIGQGYQPQHF. The rearrangement links TRBV3-1 (or the pseudogene TRBV3-2) to TRBJ1-5; 9 positions match TRBD1. V shed 6 bases and J 5 bases; nucleotides not matched to a gene: 5. The CDR3 runs 14 residues. CDR1 and CDR2 (germline): LGHDT, YNNKEL (reference sequence).